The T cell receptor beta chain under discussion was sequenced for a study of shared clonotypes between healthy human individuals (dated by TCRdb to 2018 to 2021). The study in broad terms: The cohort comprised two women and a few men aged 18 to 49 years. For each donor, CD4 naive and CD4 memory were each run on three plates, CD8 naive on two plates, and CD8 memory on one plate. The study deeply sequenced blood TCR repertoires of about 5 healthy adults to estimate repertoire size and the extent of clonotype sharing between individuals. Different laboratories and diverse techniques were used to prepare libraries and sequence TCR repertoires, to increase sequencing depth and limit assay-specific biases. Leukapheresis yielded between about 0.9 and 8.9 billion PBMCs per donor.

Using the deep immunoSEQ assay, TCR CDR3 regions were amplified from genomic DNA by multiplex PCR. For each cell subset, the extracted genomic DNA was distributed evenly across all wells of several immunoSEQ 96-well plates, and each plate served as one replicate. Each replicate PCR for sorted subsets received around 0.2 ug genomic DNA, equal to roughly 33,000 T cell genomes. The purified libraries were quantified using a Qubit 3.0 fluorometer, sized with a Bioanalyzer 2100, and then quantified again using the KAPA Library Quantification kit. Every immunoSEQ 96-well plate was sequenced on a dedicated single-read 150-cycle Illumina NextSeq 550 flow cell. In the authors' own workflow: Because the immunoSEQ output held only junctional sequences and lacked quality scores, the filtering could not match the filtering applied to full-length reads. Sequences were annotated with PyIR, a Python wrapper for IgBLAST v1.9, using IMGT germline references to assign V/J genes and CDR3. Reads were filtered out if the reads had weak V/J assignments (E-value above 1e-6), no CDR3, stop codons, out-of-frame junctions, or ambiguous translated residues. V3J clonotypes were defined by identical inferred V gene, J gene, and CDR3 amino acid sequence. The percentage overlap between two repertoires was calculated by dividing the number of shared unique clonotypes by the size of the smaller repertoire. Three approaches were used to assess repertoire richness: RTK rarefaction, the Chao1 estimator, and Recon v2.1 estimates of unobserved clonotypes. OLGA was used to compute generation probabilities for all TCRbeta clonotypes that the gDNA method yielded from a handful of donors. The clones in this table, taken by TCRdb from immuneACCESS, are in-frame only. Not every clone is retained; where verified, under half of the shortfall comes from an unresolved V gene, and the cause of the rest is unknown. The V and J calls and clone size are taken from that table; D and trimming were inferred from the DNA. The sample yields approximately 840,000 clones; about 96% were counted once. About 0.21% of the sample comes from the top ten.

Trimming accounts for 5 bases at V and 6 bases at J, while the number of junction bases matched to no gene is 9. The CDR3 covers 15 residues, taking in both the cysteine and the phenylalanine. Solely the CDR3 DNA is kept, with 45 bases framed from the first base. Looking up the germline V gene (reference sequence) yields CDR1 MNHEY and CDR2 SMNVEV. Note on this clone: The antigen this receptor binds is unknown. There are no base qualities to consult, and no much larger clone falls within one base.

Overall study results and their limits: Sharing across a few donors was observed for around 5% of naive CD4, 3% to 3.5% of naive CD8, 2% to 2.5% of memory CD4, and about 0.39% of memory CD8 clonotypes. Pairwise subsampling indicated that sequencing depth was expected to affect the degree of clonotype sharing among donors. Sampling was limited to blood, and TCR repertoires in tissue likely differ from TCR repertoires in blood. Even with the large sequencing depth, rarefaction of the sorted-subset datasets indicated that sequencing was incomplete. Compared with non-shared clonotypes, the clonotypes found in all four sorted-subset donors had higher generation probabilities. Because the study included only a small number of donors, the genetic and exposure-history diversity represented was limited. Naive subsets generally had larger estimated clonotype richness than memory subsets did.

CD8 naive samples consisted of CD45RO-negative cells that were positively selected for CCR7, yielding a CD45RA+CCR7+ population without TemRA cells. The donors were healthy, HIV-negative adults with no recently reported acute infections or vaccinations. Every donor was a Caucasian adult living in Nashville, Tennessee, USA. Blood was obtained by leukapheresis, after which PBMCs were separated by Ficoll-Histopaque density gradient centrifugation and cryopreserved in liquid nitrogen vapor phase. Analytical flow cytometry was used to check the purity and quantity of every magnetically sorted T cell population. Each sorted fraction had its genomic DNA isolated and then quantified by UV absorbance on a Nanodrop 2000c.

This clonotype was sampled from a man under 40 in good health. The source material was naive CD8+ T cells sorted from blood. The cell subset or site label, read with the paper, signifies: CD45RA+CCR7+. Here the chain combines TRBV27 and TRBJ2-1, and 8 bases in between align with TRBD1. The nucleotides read TGTGCCAGCAGTGCCCGGGACAGGTGGACCAATGAGCAGTTCTTC. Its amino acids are CASSARDRWTNEQFF.